This T cell receptor (beta chain) stems from a study of blood T cell repertoires in COVID-19. Study context: Donors in the United States, Italy and Spain gave samples during acute or convalescent COVID-19. PBMCs, B-cell-depleted T cells, or T cells were the source of the cDNA or gDNA that made up the material.

Original methodology: Using reference gene primer amplification, nucleated cell counts were estimated. Method: immunoSEQ multiplex PCR; TCRdb's copy keeps in-frame clones and lacks some. That table gives V, J and clone size, and the DNA gave D and trimming. The table shows roughly 16,000 clones, with less than 90% occurring only once. This CDR3 is 17 amino acids long. Germline loops: CDR1 SGHNT, CDR2 YYREEE (reference sequence). V lost 4 bases and J lost 3; bases outside the gene matches: 14. Those enrolled in Seattle joined during active infection and were followed longitudinally afterward. The rearrangement links TRBV5-4 to TRBJ2-7; TRBD1 matches at 9 bases. The receptor was isolated from a woman of 80 years or more with COVID-19, enrolled during active disease. The sequencing input was peripheral blood. The CDR3 nucleotides are TGTGCCAGCAGCCCTCCCGGGACAGGGACTTTAATCTACGAGCAGTACTTC. The encoded protein is CASSPPGTGTLIYEQYF. Filled out from reference TRBV5-4 and TRBJ2-7, the complete variable domain reads ETGVTQSPTHLIKTRGQQVTLRCSSQSGHNTVSWYQQALGQGPQFIFQYYREEENGRGNFPPRFSGLQFPNYSSELNVNALELDDSALYLCASSPPGTGTLIYEQYFGPGTRLTVT.